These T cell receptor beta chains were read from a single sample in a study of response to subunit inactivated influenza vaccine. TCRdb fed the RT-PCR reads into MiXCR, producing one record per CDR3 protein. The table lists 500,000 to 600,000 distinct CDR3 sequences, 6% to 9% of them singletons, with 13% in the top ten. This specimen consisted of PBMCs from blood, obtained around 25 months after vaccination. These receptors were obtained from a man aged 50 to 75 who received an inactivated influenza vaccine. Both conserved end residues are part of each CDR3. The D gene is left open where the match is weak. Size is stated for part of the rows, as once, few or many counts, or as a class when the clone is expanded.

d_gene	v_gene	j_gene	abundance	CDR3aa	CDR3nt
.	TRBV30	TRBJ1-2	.	CAWSVPVHGYTF	TGTGCCTGGAGTGTACCCGTGCATGGCTACACCTTC
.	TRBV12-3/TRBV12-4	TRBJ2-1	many	CASSFWADGEQFF	TGTGCCAGCAGTTTCTGGGCGGACGGGGAGCAGTTCTTC
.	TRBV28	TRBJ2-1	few	CASSLQGGRYNEQFF	TGTGCCAGCAGTCTACAGGGAGGAAGGTACAATGAGCAGTTCTTC
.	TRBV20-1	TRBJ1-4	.	CSATSAGHPNEKLFF	TGCAGTGCTACGTCCGCAGGGCACCCTAATGAAAAACTGTTTTTT
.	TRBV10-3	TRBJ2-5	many	CAIRTGTPGPETQYF	TGTGCCATCAGGACCGGGACTCCGGGCCCAGAGACCCAGTACTTC
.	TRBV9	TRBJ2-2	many	CASSVPMAGELFF	TGTGCCAGCAGCGTACCGATGGCCGGGGAGCTGTTTTTT
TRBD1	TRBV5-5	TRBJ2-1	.	CASSPGQGVYNEQFF	TGTGCCAGCAGCCCGGGACAGGGGGTGTACAATGAGCAGTTCTTC
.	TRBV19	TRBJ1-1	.	CASSIRTRRTEAFF	TGTGCCAGTAGTATTCGGACCCGAAGGACTGAAGCTTTCTTT
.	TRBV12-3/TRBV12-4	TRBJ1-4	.	CASSPGLPNEKLFF	TGTGCCAGCAGTCCGGGTTTACCTAATGAAAAACTGTTTTTT
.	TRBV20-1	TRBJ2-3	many	CSARAGALADTQYF	TGCAGTGCTAGAGCCGGGGCCCTGGCAGATACGCAGTATTTT
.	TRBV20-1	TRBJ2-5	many	CSATSASQETQYF	TGCAGTGCTACTTCCGCTTCCCAAGAGACCCAGTACTTC
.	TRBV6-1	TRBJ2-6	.	CASSVRVANAPGANVLTF	TGTGCCAGCAGTGTAAGAGTAGCAAACGCTCCTGGGGCCAACGTCCTGACTTTC
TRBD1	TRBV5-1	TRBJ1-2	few	CASREGGDYGYTF	TGCGCCAGCAGAGAAGGGGGCGACTATGGCTACACCTTC
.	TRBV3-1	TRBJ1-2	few	CASSRDLQGYGYTF	TGTGCCAGCAGCCGGGACCTTCAGGGCTATGGCTACACCTTC
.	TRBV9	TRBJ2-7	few	CASSHQSGLTYEQYF	TGTGCCAGCAGCCACCAGTCGGGACTCACCTACGAGCAGTACTTC
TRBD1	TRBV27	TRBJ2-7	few	CASSLTRQGGHYEQYF	TGTGCCAGCAGTTTAACGAGACAGGGCGGCCACTACGAGCAGTACTTC
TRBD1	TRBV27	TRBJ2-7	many	CASRQGANEQYF	TGTGCCAGCAGACAGGGGGCGAACGAGCAGTACTTC
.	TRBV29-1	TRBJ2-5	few	CSVVGQLVETQYF	TGCAGCGTCGTAGGACAATTGGTTGAGACCCAGTACTTC
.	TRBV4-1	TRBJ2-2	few	CASSQFDGELFF	TGCGCCAGCAGCCAATTTGACGGGGAGCTGTTTTTT
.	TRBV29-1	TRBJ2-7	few	CSVIGERGEQYF	TGCAGCGTAATCGGGGAAAGAGGCGAGCAGTACTTC
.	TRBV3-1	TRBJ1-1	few	CASSQIQGTKTFF	TGTGCCAGCAGCCAAATTCAAGGGACTAAAACTTTCTTT
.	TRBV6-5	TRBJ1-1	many	CASSYSSNTNTEAFF	TGTGCCAGCAGTTACTCGAGTAACACCAACACTGAAGCTTTCTTT
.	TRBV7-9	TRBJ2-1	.	CAGGTGNEQFF	TGTGCCGGGGGTACGGGGAATGAGCAGTTCTTC
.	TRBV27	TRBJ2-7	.	CASSLYAGSAYEQYF	TGTGCCAGCAGTTTATATGCAGGGTCGGCCTACGAGCAGTACTTC
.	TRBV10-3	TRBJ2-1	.	CATGAPGRLGEQFF	TGTGCCACCGGGGCCCCCGGCCGGCTTGGTGAGCAGTTCTTC
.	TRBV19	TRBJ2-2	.	CASSKLGNTGELFF	TGTGCCAGTAGTAAACTAGGGAACACCGGGGAGCTGTTTTTT
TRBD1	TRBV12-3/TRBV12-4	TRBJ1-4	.	CASTGQDSFEKLFF	TGTGCCAGCACGGGACAGGATTCTTTTGAAAAACTGTTTTTT
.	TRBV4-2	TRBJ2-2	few	CASSHPADVGNTGELFF	TGTGCCAGCAGCCATCCCGCCGATGTGGGGAACACCGGGGAGCTGTTTTTT
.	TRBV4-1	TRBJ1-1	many	CASSQDPGNTEAFF	TGCGCCAGCAGCCAAGATCCAGGGAACACTGAAGCTTTCTTT
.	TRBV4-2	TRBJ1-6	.	CASNLWSSYNSPLHF	TGTGCCAGCAATCTTTGGAGCTCCTATAATTCACCCCTCCACTTT
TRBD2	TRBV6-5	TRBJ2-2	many	CASSYFGTSGTGELFF	TGTGCCAGCAGTTACTTCGGGACTAGCGGGACCGGGGAGCTGTTTTTT
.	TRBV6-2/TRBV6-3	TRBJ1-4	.	CASSYSQYSTGPRNEKLFF	TGTGCCAGCAGTTACTCGCAATACTCAACGGGACCGCGTAATGAAAAACTGTTTTTT
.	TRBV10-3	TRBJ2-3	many	CAISDGPTDTQYF	TGTGCCATCAGTGATGGACCCACAGATACGCAGTATTTT
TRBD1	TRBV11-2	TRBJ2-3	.	CASSPQTGVADTQYF	TGTGCCAGCAGCCCTCAGACAGGGGTCGCAGATACGCAGTATTTT
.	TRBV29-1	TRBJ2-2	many	CSVEEAGELFF	TGCAGCGTTGAAGAGGCCGGGGAGCTGTTTTTT
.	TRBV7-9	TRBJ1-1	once	CASSLAQAPNTEAFF	TGTGCGAGCAGCTTAGCCCAAGCGCCTAACACTGAAGCTTTCTTT
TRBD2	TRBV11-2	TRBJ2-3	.	CASSSLAGALGTDTQYF	TGTGCCAGCAGCTCCCTAGCGGGAGCGTTGGGTACAGATACGCAGTATTTT
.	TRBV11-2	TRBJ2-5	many	CASSAQQETQYF	TGTGCCAGCAGCGCACAGCAAGAGACCCAGTACTTC
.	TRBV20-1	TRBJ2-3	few	CSAPGEASTDTQYF	TGCAGTGCTCCAGGGGAAGCTAGCACAGATACGCAGTATTTT
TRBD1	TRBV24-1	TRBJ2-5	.	CATSDPGTAETQYF	TGTGCCACCAGTGACCCCGGGACAGCAGAGACCCAGTACTTC
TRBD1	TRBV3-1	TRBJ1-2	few	CASSPRTGNVYTF	TGTGCCAGCAGCCCTAGGACAGGGAATGTCTACACCTTC
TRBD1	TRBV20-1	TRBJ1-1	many	CSARDVGTGVNTEAFF	TGCAGTGCTAGAGATGTCGGGACAGGGGTGAACACTGAAGCTTTCTTT
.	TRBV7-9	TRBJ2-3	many	CASRQFGHGPLTDTQYF	TGTGCCAGCAGACAATTTGGACACGGGCCCCTCACAGATACGCAGTATTTT
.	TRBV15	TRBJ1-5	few	CATSRVRNGNRVKPQHF	TGTGCCACCAGCAGAGTGAGAAACGGAAACAGGGTGAAGCCCCAGCATTTT
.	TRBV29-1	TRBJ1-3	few	CSVALNSGNTIYF	TGCAGCGTGGCGCTGAACTCTGGAAACACCATATATTTT
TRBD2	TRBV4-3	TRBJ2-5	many	CASSSTGTSGTQETQYF	TGCGCCAGCAGTTCTACCGGGACTAGCGGAACCCAAGAGACCCAGTACTTC
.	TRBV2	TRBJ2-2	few	CASSQFETGELFF	TGTGCCAGCAGTCAATTCGAGACCGGGGAGCTGTTTTTT
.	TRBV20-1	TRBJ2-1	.	CSAPPLDSHNNEQFF	TGCAGTGCTCCACCTCTAGATTCCCACAACAATGAGCAGTTCTTC
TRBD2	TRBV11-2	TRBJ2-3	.	CASSSLAGYTQYF	TGTGCCAGCAGCTCTCTAGCGGGATATACGCAGTATTTT